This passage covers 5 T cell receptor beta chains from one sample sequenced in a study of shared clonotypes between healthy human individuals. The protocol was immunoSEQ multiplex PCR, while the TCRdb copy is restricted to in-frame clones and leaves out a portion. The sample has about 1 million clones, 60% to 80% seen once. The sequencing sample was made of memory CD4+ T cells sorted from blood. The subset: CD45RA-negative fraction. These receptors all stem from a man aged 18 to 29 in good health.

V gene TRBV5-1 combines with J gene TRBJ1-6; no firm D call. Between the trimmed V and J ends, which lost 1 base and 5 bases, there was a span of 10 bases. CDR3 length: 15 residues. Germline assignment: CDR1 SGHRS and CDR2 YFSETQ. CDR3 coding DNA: TGCGCCAGCAGCTTGCTACCAGAGGATAATTCACCCCTCCACTTT. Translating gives CASSLLPEDNSPLHF.

The CDR3 sequence: CASIEGFGANVLTF. The CDR3 DNA sequence: TGTGCCAGCATTGAGGGTTTTGGGGCCAACGTCCTGACTTTC. The V and J genes are TRBV7-9 and TRBJ2-6; a weak D match, TRBD2 (5 bases). The V gene's germline CDR1 is SEHNR and CDR2 FQNEAQ (reference sequence). The CDR3 length is 14 residues. V was trimmed by 7 bases and J by 3 bases, leaving 10 bases between them.

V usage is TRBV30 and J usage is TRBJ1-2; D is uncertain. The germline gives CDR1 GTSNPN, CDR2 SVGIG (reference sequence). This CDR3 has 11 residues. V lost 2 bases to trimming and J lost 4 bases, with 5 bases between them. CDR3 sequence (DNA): TGTGCCTGGAGTACACCCTATGGCTACACCTTC. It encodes CAWSTPYGYTF.

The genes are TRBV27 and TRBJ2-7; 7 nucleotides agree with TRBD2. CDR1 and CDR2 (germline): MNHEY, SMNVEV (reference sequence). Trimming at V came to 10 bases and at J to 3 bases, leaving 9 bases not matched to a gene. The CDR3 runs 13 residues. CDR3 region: CATRQAGDYEQYF. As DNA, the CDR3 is TGTGCCACCAGGCAGGCGGGGGACTACGAGCAGTACTTC.

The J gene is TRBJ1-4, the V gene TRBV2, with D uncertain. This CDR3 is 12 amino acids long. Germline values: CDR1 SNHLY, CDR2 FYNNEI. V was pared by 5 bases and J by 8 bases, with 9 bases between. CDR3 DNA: TGTGCCAGCAGTTCGGGGAGGGAAAAACTGTTTTTT. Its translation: CASSSGREKLFF. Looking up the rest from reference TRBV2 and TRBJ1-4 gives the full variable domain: EPEVTQTPSHQVTQMGQEVILRCVPISNHLYFYWYRQILGQKVEFLVSFYNNEISEKSEIFDDQFSVERPDGSNFTLKIRSTKLEDSAMYFCASSSGREKLFFGSGTQLSVL.